The clone carrying this TCR beta chain has at least ten counts. Its antigen remains unidentified. Germline V gene data show CDR1 as GTSNPN and CDR2 as SVGIG (reference sequence). The V gene lost 2 bases and the J gene lost 5 bases, with 10 bases spanning the gap. The CDR3 runs to 12 residues. Regarding time point: patch test 2, 6 weeks after DPC sensitization. As to treatment: therapeutic diphenylcyclopropenone sensitization with weekly scalp DPC. TCRdb reanalysed the RACE reads using MiXCR and keeps one entry per CDR3 protein. This sample yields about 69,000 distinct CDR3 sequences, of which about a tenth are seen a single time; around 6.8% belongs to the top ten. This sample is drawn from a study of human T cells and chemical hapten exposure. Study-wide context: Sensitization employed 2% DPC on approximately 2 cm by approximately 2 cm of upper inner arm skin.

Study-level points and caveats: TCRs exceeding 1 in 1000 frequency stayed unchanged with DPC sensitization.

The receptor was isolated from a woman in her 50s with alopecia areata. Some clones in this sample may be carry-over from other donors' samples. The specimen comprised whole blood, sampled in connection with sensitization to the hapten diphenylcyclopropenone (DPC). The chain couples TRBV30 to TRBJ2-7, with a possible D match to TRBD1 (6 bases). The DNA for the CDR3 is TGTGCCTGGAGTCCAGGGGTACACGAGCAGTACTTC. This sequence encodes CAWSPGVHEQYF.